What follows are 8 T cell receptor beta chains derived from one specimen sequenced in a study of blood T cell repertoires in COVID-19. Generated by immunoSEQ multiplex PCR, the TCRdb table keeps only in-frame clones and is missing some. Of roughly 180,000 clones in the sample, about 86% are singletons; the top ten hold 8% to 10%. The sample was peripheral blood. The receptor set was obtained from a man in his fifties or sixties with acute or convalescent COVID-19.

Concerning this clone itself: Other DNA sequences of this sample code for an identical CDR3. The chain links TRBV2 to TRBJ1-4; D is unresolved. Trimming removed 6 bases at V and 0 bases at J, with 8 bases between. Per germline, CDR1 SNHLY and CDR2 FYNNEI. The CDR3 runs 14 residues. The CDR3 DNA sequence: TGTGCCAGCAGCGTCTTTGCAACTAATGAAAAACTGTTTTTT. Its translation is CASSVFATNEKLFF.

The chain combines TRBV18 with TRBJ2-3; D possibly corresponds to TRBD2 (6 bases). The CDR3 length is 15 residues. Trimming pared 5 bases from V and 4 bases from J, leaving 16 bases between. Germline-derived CDR1 and CDR2 are KGHSH and LQKENI. The CDR3 region is CASSAGLSRPDTQYF. The CDR3, as DNA: TGTGCCAGCTCAGCGGGACTTAGTAGGCCAGATACGCAGTATTTT.

The rearrangement joins TRBV15 to TRBJ2-4; 9 bases are shared with TRBD2. Trimming at V came to 2 bases and at J to 8 bases, leaving 4 bases not matched to a gene. This CDR3 comprises 14 residues. The germline V gene encodes CDR1 LNHNV and CDR2 YYDKDF (reference sequence). The CDR3 region is CATSRISGSDIQYF. In nucleotides, the CDR3 is TGTGCCACCAGCAGAATTAGCGGGAGCGACATTCAGTACTTC.

V and J are TRBV10-2 and TRBJ2-5; 9 bases line up with TRBD2. From germline, CDR1 is WSHSY and CDR2 SAAADI. Trimming took 7 bases from V and 4 from J; bases not matched to a gene: 10. The CDR3 has 15 residues. The CDR3 nucleotides read TGCGCCAGCAACAAGGGGCTAGCGGGATTAGAGACCCAGTACTTC. This gives the protein CASNKGLAGLETQYF.

The chain uses TRBV27 and TRBJ1-1; D may be TRBD1 (6 bases). The CDR3 loop spans 14 amino acids. V was trimmed by 6 bases and J by 1 base, leaving 12 bases between them. CDR1 is MNHEY, CDR2 SMNVEV, per germline (reference sequence). The CDR3 reads CASRLGRGNTEAFF. In DNA, the CDR3 is TGTGCCAGCAGGTTGGGCAGGGGGAACACTGAAGCTTTCTTT.

The chain combines TRBV20-1 with TRBJ2-1; TRBD2 aligns across 8 bases. V lost 3 bases, J lost 5 bases, and 12 bases stayed unmatched. This CDR3 region has 16 residues. Looked up from germline, CDR1 is DFQATT and CDR2 is SNEGSKA (reference sequence). CDR3 protein: CSASSREGLVHNEQFF. The CDR3 DNA follows: TGCAGTGCTAGTAGTCGGGAGGGCCTCGTACACAATGAGCAGTTCTTC.

The DNA for the CDR3 is TGTGCCAGCACCCACACTCCGAGACAGGGGTCTCTCTATGGCTACACCTTC. Encoded protein: CASTHTPRQGSLYGYTF. The V gene is TRBV7-9, the J gene TRBJ1-2; TRBD1 agrees at 8 bases. Germline V gives CDR1 SEHNR, CDR2 FQNEAQ (reference sequence). The V gene end was trimmed by 7 bases and the J gene end by 4 bases; junction bases not matched to a gene: 17. The CDR3 extends over 17 amino acids.

The genes are TRBV19 and TRBJ1-5, with D possibly being TRBD1 (6 bases). In germline, CDR1 is LNHDA, CDR2 SQIVND (reference sequence). V was cut by 3 bases and J by 4 bases, with 10 bases left in between. The CDR3 runs 14 residues. This CDR3 reads CASSMTGTNQPQHF. DNA for the CDR3: TGTGCCAGTAGTATGACAGGAACGAATCAGCCCCAGCATTTT. The complete variable domain, with remaining parts taken from reference TRBV19 and TRBJ1-5, reads DGGITQSPKYLFRKEGQNVTLSCEQNLNHDAMYWYRQDPGQGLRLIYYSQIVNDFQKGDIAEGYSVSREKKESFPLTVTSAQKNPTAFYLCASSMTGTNQPQHFGDGTRLSIL.